These T cell receptor beta chains were read from a single sample in a study of control samples from healthy donors and cancer patients. Sequencing was performed with immunoSEQ multiplex PCR; in TCRdb, only in-frame clones are kept and a portion is missing. The sample yields 40,000 or so clones, over 70% seen once. The material sequenced was PBMCs. Receptor source: a woman aged 55-70 years with lung cancer. The CDR3 runs from the conserved cysteine through the conserved F or W. The D gene is left open where the match is weak. Clone size is given for some rows only: seen once, a few or many times, or a class if the clone is expanded.

NA	TRBJ1-6	TRBV6-5	few	TGTGCCAGCAGAGGACAGAATAATTCACCCCTCCACTTT	CASRGQNNSPLHF
NA	TRBJ1-2	TRBV7-3	few	TGTGCCAGCAGCCAGGGTCCTTCTAACTATGGCTACACCTTC	CASSQGPSNYGYTF
TRBD1	TRBJ2-7	TRBV11-1	NA	TGTGCCAGCAGCTGGGGACAGGGAGGGTACGAGCAGTACTTC	CASSWGQGGYEQYF
TRBD1	TRBJ2-3	TRBV6-6	few	TGTGCCAGCATTCGGGCCCGACAGGGACCTAGCACAGATACGCAGTATTTT	CASIRARQGPSTDTQYF
NA	TRBJ1-2	TRBV7-2	few	TGTGCCAGCAGCCCAGGGAATAGCTATGGCTACACCTTC	CASSPGNSYGYTF
NA	TRBJ1-4	TRBV11-2	NA	TGTGCCAGCAGCTTTTCCAGGGGACGAGAAAAACTGTTTTTT	CASSFSRGREKLFF
TRBD1	TRBJ2-3	TRBV9	NA	TGTGCCAGCAGCGTAGGAGGACAGGTACTAGATACGCAGTATTTT	CASSVGGQVLDTQYF
TRBD2	TRBJ2-7	TRBV18	once	TGTGCCAGCTCACCACGAGCGGGGACCTACGAGCAGTACTTC	CASSPRAGTYEQYF
NA	TRBJ1-1	TRBV5-1	NA	TGCGCCAGCAGCTCTCGTACAGGAGGCACTGAAGCTTTCTTT	CASSSRTGGTEAFF
NA	TRBJ1-4	TRBV6-1	NA	TGTGCCAGCAGTGAATATTTCTTTAATGAAAAACTGTTTTTT	CASSEYFFNEKLFF
NA	TRBJ1-4	TRBV4-2	NA	TGTGCCAGCAGCCCCAGGTGGGGGCCGGGAGAAAAACTGTTTTTT	CASSPRWGPGEKLFF
NA	TRBJ1-1	TRBV6-5	once	TGTGCCAGCAGTTACCAGGCGGGGCGGACTGAAGCTTTCTTT	CASSYQAGRTEAFF
NA	TRBJ1-2	TRBV7-2	once	TGTGCCAGCAGCTTGGTGGGGGTTCAGGGCTACACCTTC	CASSLVGVQGYTF
NA	TRBJ2-6	TRBV5-5	NA	TGTGCCAGCAGCTTGGAGGGCCTTTCTGGGGCCAACGTCCTGACTTTC	CASSLEGLSGANVLTF
NA	TRBJ2-2	TRBV2	NA	TGTGCCAGCAGTCTTTTAGATCCGAACACCGGGGAGCTGTTTTTT	CASSLLDPNTGELFF
TRBD2	TRBJ2-1	TRBV7-9	few	TGTGCCAGCAGCTCGGGACTAGCGGGGGGTGGATACAATGAGCAGTTCTTC	CASSSGLAGGGYNEQFF
NA	TRBJ1-2	TRBV7-2	NA	TGTGCCAGCAGCTTCATCGGTCAGTCAAGTGGCTACACCTTC	CASSFIGQSSGYTF
NA	TRBJ2-1	TRBV6-4	once	TGTGCCAGCAGTAGCCTAGCTAGGAATGAGCAGTTCTTC	CASSSLARNEQFF